Listed below are T cell receptor beta chains from one sample, sequenced in a study of shared clonotypes between healthy human individuals. Sequencing used immunoSEQ multiplex PCR; TCRdb keeps in-frame clones, though not all of them. The data contain some 300,000 clones, 73% of them singletons. Sequenced: memory CD4+ T cells sorted from blood. These receptors were obtained from a man aged 25-45 years in good health. Both conserved end residues are part of each CDR3. The D gene is left open where the match is weak. A row's size may be missing; if present it is once, few, many or a size class.

d_call j_call clone_size v_call cdr3_aa cdr3_nt
- TRBJ1-4 - TRBV5-1 CASSLGRENEKLFF TGCGCCAGCAGCTTGGGACGGGAGAATGAAAAACTGTTTTTT
TRBD1 TRBJ1-1 - TRBV2 CASSYDRDTEAFF TGTGCCAGCAGCTACGACAGGGACACTGAAGCTTTCTTT
- TRBJ2-5 - TRBV2 CASMRRVGGETQYF TGTGCCAGCATGAGACGGGTGGGGGGAGAGACCCAGTACTTC
- TRBJ2-6 - TRBV10-2 CASSCRHTSNSRANVLTF TGCGCCAGCAGTTGTAGGCACACTTCTAACAGTCGGGCCAACGTCCTGACTTTC
- TRBJ1-1 - TRBV7-3 CASSFVGDTEAFF TGTGCCAGCAGCTTCGTTGGGGACACTGAAGCTTTCTTT
TRBD2 TRBJ2-7 - TRBV10-3 CAIRGTSGGSYEQYF TGTGCCATCAGGGGGACTAGCGGGGGCTCCTACGAGCAGTACTTC
TRBD1 TRBJ1-1 - TRBV6-4 CASRETGGSTEAFF TGTGCCAGCAGAGAGACAGGGGGTAGCACTGAAGCTTTCTTT
TRBD2 TRBJ2-5 - TRBV5-1 CASRDAYSGEQETQYF TGCGCCAGCAGAGATGCGTATAGCGGGGAACAAGAGACCCAGTACTTC
- TRBJ2-3 few TRBV18 CASSPRTADTQYF TGTGCCAGCTCACCACGGACAGCAGATACGCAGTATTTT
TRBD1 TRBJ2-6 - TRBV11-3 CASSLSRDRGIPGANVLTF TGTGCCAGCAGCTTAAGCCGGGACAGGGGCATCCCTGGGGCCAACGTCCTGACTTTC
TRBD1 TRBJ1-2 - TRBV5-8 CASSSQGQGMKGYTF TGTGCCAGCAGTTCTCAGGGACAGGGGATGAAGGGCTACACCTTC
TRBD2 TRBJ2-1 - TRBV2 CATPGAGGIEQFF TGTGCCACCCCCGGAGCGGGAGGAATTGAGCAGTTCTTC
- TRBJ2-3 - TRBV7-8 CASSLSRVADTQYF TGTGCCAGCAGCTTATCTAGAGTCGCAGATACGCAGTATTTT
- TRBJ2-3 - TRBV2 CASSELISTDTQYF TGTGCCAGCAGTGAGCTTATCTCCACAGATACGCAGTATTTT
TRBD1 TRBJ1-5 - TRBV19 CASSMGQGSNQPQHF TGTGCCAGTAGTATGGGACAGGGCAGCAATCAGCCCCAGCATTTT
TRBD1 TRBJ2-2 - TRBV11-3 CASSFGQGNTGELFF TGTGCCAGCAGCTTTGGACAGGGGAACACCGGGGAGCTGTTTTTT
TRBD1 TRBJ1-3 - TRBV5-1 CASSSTGQVSGNTIYF TGCGCCAGCAGCTCCACCGGACAGGTTTCCGGAAACACCATATATTTT
- TRBJ2-4 once TRBV7-2 CASSLGGRPPYF TGTGCCAGCAGCTTAGGAGGACGCCCACCGTACTTC
TRBD2 TRBJ2-2 - TRBV15 CATSRDGGKGLGITGELFF TGTGCCACCAGCAGAGACGGGGGTAAGGGACTAGGGATCACCGGGGAGCTGTTTTTT
- TRBJ2-7 - TRBV5-1 CASSLTEDYEQYF TGCGCCAGCAGCTTGACCGAGGACTACGAGCAGTACTTC
TRBD1 TRBJ1-2 few TRBV29-1 CSVADRANYGYTF TGCAGCGTTGCCGACAGGGCGAACTATGGCTACACCTTC
- TRBJ2-1 - TRBV7-2 CASSLARGRPLREQFF TGTGCCAGCAGCTTAGCGCGTGGTAGGCCGCTAAGAGAGCAGTTCTTC
- TRBJ1-3 - TRBV5-1 CASSLAGSSGNTIYF TGCGCCAGCAGCTTGGCAGGGAGCTCTGGAAACACCATATATTTT
TRBD1 TRBJ1-4 - TRBV6-6 CASSGQGGNEKLFF TGTGCCAGCAGCGGACAGGGAGGGAATGAAAAACTGTTTTTT
- TRBJ2-1 - TRBV7-2 CASSLSPPVGYNEQFF TGTGCCAGCAGCTTATCCCCTCCGGTGGGCTACAATGAGCAGTTCTTC
- TRBJ2-1 - TRBV9 CASSVGTGRSDNEQFF TGTGCCAGCAGCGTAGGCACAGGGAGGAGCGACAATGAGCAGTTCTTC
TRBD2 TRBJ2-1 - TRBV2 CASRALSGRANEQFF TGTGCCAGCAGGGCCCTTAGCGGGAGGGCTAATGAGCAGTTCTTC
- TRBJ2-5 - TRBV5-1 CASSLEQTQYF TGCGCCAGCAGCTTGGAGCAGACCCAGTACTTC
TRBD2 TRBJ2-2 - TRBV9 CASSDSTSGRAGTGELFF TGTGCCAGCAGCGACTCGACTAGCGGGAGGGCCGGCACCGGGGAGCTGTTTTTT
TRBD2 TRBJ2-3 many TRBV27 CASSLSLGREYDTQYF TGTGCCAGCAGTTTATCGCTAGGGCGGGAGTATGATACGCAGTATTTT
- TRBJ2-5 few TRBV7-2 CASSQEGRAPETQYF TGTGCCAGCAGCCAAGAGGGCAGGGCCCCAGAGACCCAGTACTTC
TRBD2 TRBJ2-2 - TRBV27 CASSLSFRLAGAGELFF TGTGCCAGCAGTTTATCTTTCCGACTAGCGGGAGCGGGGGAGCTGTTTTTT
- TRBJ2-7 - TRBV5-1 CASSLISSVVAYEQYF TGCGCCAGCAGCTTGATAAGTTCGGTAGTAGCTTACGAGCAGTACTTC
- TRBJ1-2 - TRBV2 CATYGGLGYGYTF TGTGCCACCTACGGGGGGTTGGGCTATGGCTACACCTTC
TRBD2 TRBJ2-5 once TRBV11-2 CASSPSGTSSRKETQYF TGTGCCAGCAGCCCCTCAGGGACTAGCTCGAGAAAAGAGACCCAGTACTTC
- TRBJ2-5 - TRBV19 CASSISPRKETQYF TGTGCCAGTAGTATATCCCCTAGGAAAGAGACCCAGTACTTC
- TRBJ2-1 once TRBV13 CASSLDSYNEQFF TGTGCCAGCAGCTTAGACAGCTACAATGAGCAGTTCTTC
TRBD1 TRBJ2-7 - TRBV5-1 CASSLADRAPEQYF TGCGCCAGCAGCTTGGCCGACAGGGCCCCCGAGCAGTACTTC
- TRBJ2-1 once TRBV5-4 CASSVQGKGVGEQFF TGTGCCAGCAGCGTACAGGGTAAAGGAGTCGGTGAGCAGTTCTTC
- TRBJ2-6 few TRBV5-4 CASSLARGGGVLTF TGTGCCAGCAGCTTGGCCAGGGGAGGTGGCGTCCTGACTTTC
TRBD2 TRBJ2-7 many TRBV11-2 CASSLRGTRTYEQYF TGTGCCAGCAGCTTGCGGGGGACTCGCACCTACGAGCAGTACTTC
- TRBJ2-3 - TRBV27 CASSLNPGGRDTQYF TGTGCCAGCAGTTTAAATCCCGGCGGTCGTGATACGCAGTATTTT